One sample yielded the 2 T cell receptor beta chains listed below, sequenced in a study of cytomegalovirus exposure and HLA in healthy donors. Primers for the PCR totalled 60 Vbeta and 13 Jbeta. Measured with immunoSEQ multiplex PCR; TCRdb has only the in-frame clones, and not every one. The repertoire holds more than 85,000 clones, with about three quarters as singletons. Sequenced: PBMCs. These receptors all come from a male donor in good health and CMV-seropositive.

This rearrangement joins TRBV5-4 to TRBJ1-2; TRBD1 might be the D (6 bases). V dropped 4 bases and J dropped 2 bases, with 12 bases sitting between them. The germline V gene encodes CDR1 SGHNT and CDR2 YYREEE (reference sequence). The length of the CDR3 is 14 residues. The CDR3 loop is CASSDRTGNYGYTF. Written as DNA, the CDR3 is TGTGCCAGCAGCGATCGTACAGGGAACTATGGCTACACCTTC. Full variable domain (missing parts from reference TRBV5-4 and TRBJ1-2): ETGVTQSPTHLIKTRGQQVTLRCSSQSGHNTVSWYQQALGQGPQFIFQYYREEENGRGNFPPRFSGLQFPNYSSELNVNALELDDSALYLCASSDRTGNYGYTFGSGTRLTVV.

Only a few counts were recorded for this clone. The chain carries TRBV9 and TRBJ2-5; D possibly corresponds to TRBD2 (6 bases). V dropped 6 bases and J dropped 4 bases, with 16 bases sitting between them. Germline V gene data show CDR1 as SGDLS and CDR2 as YYNGEE. This CDR3 region has 14 residues. The CDR3 is CASNLGGGIETQYF. The CDR3 DNA follows: TGTGCCAGCAATTTGGGGGGTGGAATAGAGACCCAGTACTTC.